This T cell receptor beta chain was identified in a study of blood T cell repertoires in COVID-19. Germline V gene sequence: CDR1 SGHTA, CDR2 FQGTGA. Between the trimmed V and J ends, which lost 5 bases and 5 bases, there was a span of 12 bases. There are 13 residues in the CDR3. The repertoire was sequenced with immunoSEQ multiplex PCR; TCRdb's copy has only in-frame clones and lacks some. In the table there are some 240,000 clones, roughly 92% of which are singletons. This TCR derives from a man aged 55-75 years with COVID-19, enrolled during active disease. The V and J genes are TRBV7-3 and TRBJ2-5; a weak D match, TRBD1 (7 bases). Sequences were obtained from peripheral blood. The CDR3 spells CASSPRGAETQYF. CDR3 DNA: TGTGCCAGCAGCCCCAGGGGGGCTGAGACCCAGTACTTC.